This paragraph covers one T cell receptor (beta chain) sequence. Its antigen is still unknown. Per-base quality was not reported, and no clone a single base away is much larger than it. Using the deep immunoSEQ assay, TCR CDR3 regions were amplified from genomic DNA by multiplex PCR. Genomic DNA extracted from each cell subset was distributed evenly over all wells of several immunoSEQ 96-well plates, and each plate served as one replicate. For sorted subsets, approximately 210 ng of genomic DNA, equivalent to roughly 30,000 T cell genomes, went into each replicate PCR. Purified libraries were measured with a Qubit 3.0 fluorometer, size-checked on a Bioanalyzer 2100, and measured again with the KAPA Library Quantification kit. A separate single-read 150-cycle Illumina NextSeq 550 flow cell was used to sequence each immunoSEQ 96-well plate. Per the authors' processing: The immunoSEQ output contained only junctional sequences without quality scores, so filtering could not match that applied to full-length reads. Sequences were annotated with PyIR, a Python wrapper for IgBLAST v1.9, and V/J genes and CDR3 were assigned using IMGT germline references. Reads were removed for weak V/J assignments (E-value above 1e-6), missing CDR3, stop codons, out-of-frame junctions, or ambiguous translated residues. V3J clonotypes were defined as sequences sharing an identical inferred V gene, J gene, and CDR3 amino acid sequence. The percentage overlap between two repertoires was calculated by dividing the number of shared unique clonotypes by the size of the smaller repertoire. Repertoire richness was assessed with RTK rarefaction, the Chao1 estimator, and Recon v2.1 estimates of unobserved clonotypes. Generation probabilities for all TCRbeta clonotypes obtained by the gDNA method from four donors were computed using OLGA. This immuneACCESS table, as held by TCRdb, lists in-frame sequences with V and J called but not all clones. Of the missing ones, under half trace to an unresolved V gene in checked studies; the others have no known cause. That table gives V, J and clone size, and the DNA gave D and trimming. This sample is represented by roughly 1.5 million clones; 95% to 99% of them were singletons. The ten largest clonotypes hold approximately 0.45% of the sample.

V ends up 4 bases short and J 6 bases short, with an unmatched junction base count of 9. For CDR1 and CDR2, the germline V gene (reference sequence) lists SGHNT and YYREEE. From its cysteine to its phenylalanine, the CDR3 spans 16 amino acids. This entry keeps only the CDR3 DNA: 48 bases, framed from base 1. The data stem from a study of shared clonotypes between healthy human individuals (dated by TCRdb to 2018 to 2021). Some background on the complete study: Three men and a couple of women, aged 18 to 49 years, made up the cohort. For each donor, CD4 naive and CD4 memory were each run on three plates, CD8 naive on two plates, and CD8 memory on one plate. To estimate repertoire size and how much clonotype sharing occurs between individuals, the study deeply sequenced the blood TCR repertoires of several healthy adults. To increase sequencing depth and limit assay-specific biases, TCR repertoire library preparation and sequencing were carried out by different laboratories using diverse techniques. Leukapheresis yielded between about 0.94 and 9 billion PBMCs per donor. Results the study describes overall, beyond this receptor: Even with the large sequencing depth, rarefaction of the sorted-subset datasets indicated that sequencing was incomplete. When a few donors were compared, the shared fraction of clonotypes was 5% to 6.5% for naive CD4, more than 3% for naive CD8, 2.3% for memory CD4, and less than 0.5% for memory CD8. The small number of donors limited the genetic and exposure-history diversity represented. Compared with non-shared clonotypes, clonotypes shared by all four sorted-subset donors had higher generation probabilities. Naive subsets generally had larger estimated clonotype richness than memory subsets. Pairwise subsampling led to the expectation that sequencing depth would affect the degree of clonotype sharing among donors. Only blood was sampled, and tissue TCR repertoires likely differ from those in blood.

Donors were healthy HIV-negative adults with no recently reported acute infections or vaccinations. Every donor was a Caucasian adult living in Nashville, Tennessee, USA. CD4+ T cells were enriched by magnetic negative selection, after which naive cells were positively selected on CD45RA and the negative fraction was taken as the memory subset. Blood was collected by leukapheresis, and PBMCs were isolated by Ficoll-Histopaque density gradient centrifugation and then cryopreserved in liquid nitrogen vapor phase. Analytical flow cytometry was used to check the purity and quantity of each magnetically sorted T cell population. Genomic DNA was isolated from every sorted fraction and measured by UV absorbance on a Nanodrop 2000c.

The TCR comes from a young man in good health. This receptor chain uses TRBV5-4 and TRBJ2-7; TRBD2 agrees with 14 junctional bases. The source material was naive CD4+ T cells sorted from blood. The sample's cell subset or site label, decoded: CD45RA+ positively selected. Here the CDR3 is given as CASSRTSGLAGGEQYF. The base sequence is TGTGCCAGCAGCCGTACCTCAGGACTAGCGGGAGGCGAGCAGTACTTC.